The present entry profiles one T cell receptor beta chain with its context. This sample stems from a study of T cell changes during pregnancy in multiple sclerosis. This CDR3 is 13 amino acids long. Germline V gene sequence: CDR1 MNHNS, CDR2 SASEGT. V was cut by 8 bases and J by 8 bases, with 18 bases left in between. Here immunoSEQ multiplex PCR was the method, and the copy in TCRdb shows in-frame clones only, minus some. Among some 77,000 clones listed, around nine tenths were seen once. The sample was peripheral blood, taken in the second trimester of pregnancy. The TCR sequence derives from a female donor in good health, enrolled as a control in a pregnancy study. This sequence joins TRBV6-1 and TRBJ1-2; maybe TRBD1 (5 bases). As DNA, the CDR3 is TGTGCCAGCTCTCTGGAGGGGAGATACGGCTACACCTTC. Translated: CASSLEGRYGYTF.